The 27 T cell receptor beta chains listed next were all sequenced from one sample in a study of monozygotic twins with inflammatory bowel disease (dated by TCRdb to between 2017 and 2020). The library was produced with 5' RACE. The sample was run on an Illumina HiSeq 2500. The reads, reprocessed by TCRdb, yield one row per CDR3 protein sequence and no DNA. The sample's table covers some 450,000 distinct CDR3 sequences. The ten largest clones capture about 2.4% of the sample. The sample was blood. All receptors derive from a human donor with ulcerative colitis or Crohn's disease, or a healthy co-twin of an affected twin (not recorded which).

The gene calls are TRBV12-3 or TRBV12-4 and TRBJ2-3; checking the TCRdb D call of TRBD2 is not possible without DNA. This CDR3 is 16 amino acids long. This CDR3 is CASSLDGGGPTDTQYF.

The chain has TRBV4-2 and TRBJ2-2; TCRdb names TRBD2, which stays unverified in the absence of DNA. CDR3 length: 15 residues. CDR1 is LGHNA, CDR2 YNFKEQ, per germline. CDR3 residues: CASSQELTSTGELFF.

The J gene is TRBJ2-2, the V gene TRBV11-2; as DNA is missing, the TRBD1 call by TCRdb cannot be tested. The CDR3 runs 19 residues. Germline V lookup: CDR1 SGHAT, CDR2 FQNNGV. CDR3 sequence: CASTSRGAVAATNTGELFF.

The chain uses TRBV3-1 and TRBJ2-2; TCRdb proposes TRBD2, but this gene call is untestable without DNA. Germline V CDR1 and CDR2: LGHDT, YNNKEL (reference sequence). The CDR3 loop spans 15 amino acids. CDR3 residues: CASSQAPLTAGELFF.

The chain joins TRBV7-9 to TRBJ2-1; TCRdb designates TRBD2, a call that cannot be tested without DNA. The germline CDR1 and CDR2 sequences are SEHNR and FQNEAQ (reference sequence). The CDR3 has 14 amino acids. The CDR3: CASSFVGTYNEQFF.

The chain uses TRBV2 and TRBJ2-1. The CDR3 is 12 residues long. Germline CDR1 is SNHLY and CDR2 is FYNNEI. The CDR3 is CASSAGSLEQFF.

The V gene is TRBV19, the J gene TRBJ1-1. CDR3 length equals 13 residues. From germline, CDR1 is LNHDA and CDR2 SQIVND (reference sequence). CDR3 sequence reads: CASRVYEEAEAFF.

The chain is built from TRBV10-3 and TRBJ1-5; TCRdb reports TRBD1, a call that lacks DNA to check it against. This CDR3 region has 13 residues. Germline lookup yields CDR1 ENHRY and CDR2 SYGVKD. The CDR3 region is CAIRTGDNQPQHF.

The J gene is TRBJ2-7, the V gene TRBV5-4. Germline assignment: CDR1 SGHNT and CDR2 YYREEE (reference sequence). The CDR3 totals 12 residues. The chain's CDR3 is CASSYDTYEQYF. Full variable domain (outside the CDR3, taken from reference TRBV5-4 and TRBJ2-7): ETGVTQSPTHLIKTRGQQVTLRCSSQSGHNTVSWYQQALGQGPQFIFQYYREEENGRGNFPPRFSGLQFPNYSSELNVNALELDDSALYLCASSYDTYEQYFGPGTRLTVT.

J is TRBJ2-1 and V is TRBV5-1; the D gene TCRdb calls, TRBD1, cannot be checked with no DNA. There are 15 residues in the CDR3. The germline V gene has CDR1 SGHRS and CDR2 YFSETQ. The CDR3: CASSLSGGGAAGQFF. Filled out from reference TRBV5-1 and TRBJ2-1, the complete variable domain reads KAGVTQTPRYLIKTRGQQVTLSCSPISGHRSVSWYQQTPGQGLQFLFEYFSETQRNKGNFPGRFSGRQFSNSRSEMNVSTLELGDSALYLCASSLSGGGAAGQFFGPGTRLTVL.

The chain recombines TRBV7-2 with TRBJ2-2; TCRdb designates TRBD1, a call that cannot be tested without DNA. Germline V gene sequence: CDR1 SGHTA, CDR2 FQGNSA. The length of the CDR3 is 15 residues. The CDR3 reads CASSRGQGATGELFF.

V is TRBV20-1 and J is TRBJ1-2; absent DNA, TCRdb's TRBD1 call cannot be checked. This CDR3 has 13 amino acids. Looked up from germline, CDR1 is DFQATT and CDR2 is SNEGSKA (reference sequence). This chain's CDR3 is CSAPWAGLGGYTF.

This rearrangement joins TRBV5-8 to TRBJ2-2; TCRdb reports TRBD2, a call that lacks DNA to check it against. Germline V gene data show CDR1 as SGHTS and CDR2 as YDEGEE. The CDR3 has 13 residues. CDR3 loop: CASSIGLPRQLFF.

The CDR3 sequence is CASSSDGQGLSPQHF. The rearrangement uses TRBV6-5 and TRBJ1-5; TCRdb returns TRBD1, unconfirmable since there is no DNA. This CDR3 region has 15 residues. Germline V CDR1 and CDR2: MNHEY, SVGAGI.

The chain has TRBV18 and TRBJ1-1; TCRdb's D call, TRBD1, is unchecked because there is no DNA. This CDR3 spans 13 amino acids. The germline CDR1 and CDR2 sequences are KGHSH and LQKENI. CDR3: CASSPIGRGEAFF. The full variable domain, with the rest looked up from reference TRBV18 and TRBJ1-1, is NAGVMQNPRHLVRRRGQEARLRCSPMKGHSHVYWYRQLPEEGLKFMVYLQKENIIDESGMPKERFSAEFPKEGPSILRIQQVVRGDSAAYFCASSPIGRGEAFFGQGTRLTVV.

This sequence joins TRBV19 and TRBJ2-7. Per germline, CDR1 LNHDA and CDR2 SQIVND (reference sequence). The CDR3 is made up of 14 amino acids. The CDR3 is CASSMRLTSYEQYF. The variable domain in full, completed from reference TRBV19 and TRBJ2-7, reads DGGITQSPKYLFRKEGQNVTLSCEQNLNHDAMYWYRQDPGQGLRLIYYSQIVNDFQKGDIAEGYSVSREKKESFPLTVTSAQKNPTAFYLCASSMRLTSYEQYFGPGTRLTVT.

The chain combines TRBV20-1 with TRBJ2-7; the TCRdb call, TRBD2, lacks DNA for checking. CDR1 is DFQATT, CDR2 SNEGSKA, per germline (reference sequence). This CDR3 is 15 amino acids long. CDR3 in amino acids: CTAKATSGGLYEQYF.

The rearrangement links TRBV6-1 to TRBJ1-5; with no DNA, the TCRdb D assignment of TRBD1 cannot be verified. Germline values: CDR1 MNHNS, CDR2 SASEGT. CDR3 size: 14 residues. CDR3: CASRFNQGAPSQHF.

The chain links TRBV10-3 to TRBJ2-5; no DNA is available, so the TRBD2 call from TCRdb remains unchecked. The CDR3 spans 14 residues. Germline-derived CDR1 and CDR2 are ENHRY and SYGVKD. CDR3 sequence reads: CAISESLAGETQYF.

This sequence joins TRBV27 and TRBJ2-3; no DNA is available, so the TRBD1 call from TCRdb remains unchecked. The CDR3 is 16 residues long. Germline values: CDR1 MNHEY, CDR2 SMNVEV (reference sequence). CDR3 in amino acids: CASSPRGITSTDTQYF.

The chain couples TRBV20-1 to TRBJ2-4; TCRdb's D call, TRBD1, is unchecked because there is no DNA. The CDR3 spans 14 residues. Germline V gene data show CDR1 as DFQATT and CDR2 as SNEGSKA (reference sequence). CDR3 sequence: CSARVPGAKNIQYF.

This chain joins TRBV18 and TRBJ2-1; TCRdb's D gene call, TRBD1, goes unchecked for lack of DNA. The germline V gene encodes CDR1 KGHSH and CDR2 LQKENI. The CDR3 length is 15 residues. The CDR3 region is CASSPMGPLANEQFF.

This chain joins TRBV29-1 and TRBJ2-7; as DNA is missing, the TRBD1 call by TCRdb cannot be tested. CDR3 length: 12 amino acids. Germline values: CDR1 SQVTM, CDR2 ANQGSEA. This CDR3 reads CSVRRGAYEQYF.

The chain carries TRBV6-2 or TRBV6-3 and TRBJ2-7. The germline gives CDR1 MNHEY, CDR2 SVGEGT. The CDR3 loop spans 13 amino acids. CDR3 sequence reads: CASFSNPFDEQYF.

The rearrangement links TRBV6-5 to TRBJ2-2. Looked up from germline, CDR1 is MNHEY and CDR2 is SVGAGI. CDR3 length equals 13 residues. The CDR3 is CASSYLGLGELFF.

The chain combines TRBV6-1 with TRBJ2-1; the D gene TCRdb calls, TRBD2, cannot be checked with no DNA. CDR1 is MNHNS, CDR2 SASEGT, per germline. This CDR3 is 13 amino acids long. CDR3 loop: CASRGLVTNEQFF.

The chain couples TRBV3-1 to TRBJ2-2. This CDR3 has 13 residues. Germline lookup yields CDR1 LGHDT and CDR2 YNNKEL (reference sequence). CDR3 sequence: CASSPLPFGELFF.